This T cell receptor beta chain came from a study of T cells in Graves' hyperthyroidism and ophthalmopathy. Germline CDR1 and CDR2: SGHAT and FQNNGV. The CDR3 is made up of 16 amino acids. This clonotype was recorded a few times. This may be a read error, as it is one base from a much larger clone. Authors of the study amplified TCR beta CDR3 regions from RNA transcripts. The primer set for the first-round RT-PCR of the TCR CDR3 was HTBI. TCRdb processed the multiplex PCR reads anew with MiXCR; each CDR3 protein has one entry. The table has about 740,000 distinct CDR3 sequences, approximately 15% seen once.

Sequencing was carried out using blood. The clonotype was recovered from a woman under 30 with Graves' hyperthyroidism. This chain joins TRBV11-2 and TRBJ1-1; TRBD1 might be the D (5 bases). In DNA form, the CDR3 reads TGTGCCGGCAGCCCGGACGGGACTGGATTCCGGACTGAAGCTTTCTTT. Translated: CAGSPDGTGFRTEAFF.